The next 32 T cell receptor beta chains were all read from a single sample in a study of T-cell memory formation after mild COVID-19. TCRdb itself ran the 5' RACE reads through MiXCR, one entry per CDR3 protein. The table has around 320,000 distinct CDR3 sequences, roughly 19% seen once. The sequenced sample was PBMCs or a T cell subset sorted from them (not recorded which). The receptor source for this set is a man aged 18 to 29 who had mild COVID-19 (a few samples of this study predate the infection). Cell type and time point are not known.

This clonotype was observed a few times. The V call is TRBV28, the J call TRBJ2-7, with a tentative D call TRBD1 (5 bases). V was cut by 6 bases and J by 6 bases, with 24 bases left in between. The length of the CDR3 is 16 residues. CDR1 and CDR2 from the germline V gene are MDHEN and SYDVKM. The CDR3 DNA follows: TGTGCCAGCAGCCCAACATCAGGGTCTCATCGGAGCGAGCAGTACGTC. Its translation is CASSPTSGSHRSEQYV.

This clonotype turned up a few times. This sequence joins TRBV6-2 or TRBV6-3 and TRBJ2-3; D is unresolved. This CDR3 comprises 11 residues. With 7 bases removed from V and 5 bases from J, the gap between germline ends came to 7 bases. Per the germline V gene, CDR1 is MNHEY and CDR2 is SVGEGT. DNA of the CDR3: TGTGCCAGCATGTTGGGAGATACGCAGTATTTT. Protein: CASMLGDTQYF.

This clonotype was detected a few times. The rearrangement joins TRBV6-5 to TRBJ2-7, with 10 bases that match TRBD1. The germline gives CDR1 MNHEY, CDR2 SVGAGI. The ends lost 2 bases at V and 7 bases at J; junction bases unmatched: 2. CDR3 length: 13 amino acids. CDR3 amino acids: CASSYRTGGEQYF. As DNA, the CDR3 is TGTGCCAGCAGTTACCGGACAGGGGGTGAGCAGTACTTC.

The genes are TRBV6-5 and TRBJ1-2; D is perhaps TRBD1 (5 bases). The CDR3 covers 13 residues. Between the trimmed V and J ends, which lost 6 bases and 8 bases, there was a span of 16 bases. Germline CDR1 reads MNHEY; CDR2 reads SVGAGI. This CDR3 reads CASSIRGETGYTF. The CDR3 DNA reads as TGTGCCAGCAGCATCCGGGGGGAGACGGGCTACACCTTC.

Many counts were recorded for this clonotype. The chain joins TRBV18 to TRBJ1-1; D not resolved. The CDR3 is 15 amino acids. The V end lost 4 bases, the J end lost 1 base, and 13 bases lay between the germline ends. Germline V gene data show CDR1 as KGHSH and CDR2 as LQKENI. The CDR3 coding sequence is TGTGCCAGCTCACAAACCGTGGCAGCGAACACTGAAGCTTTCTTT. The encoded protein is CASSQTVAANTEAFF.

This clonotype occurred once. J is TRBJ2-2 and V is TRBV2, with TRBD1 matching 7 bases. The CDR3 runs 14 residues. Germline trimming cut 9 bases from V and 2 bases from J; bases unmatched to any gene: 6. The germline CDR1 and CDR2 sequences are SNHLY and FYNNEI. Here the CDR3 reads CARAGTDNTGELFF. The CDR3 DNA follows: TGTGCCAGAGCCGGGACAGATAACACCGGGGAGCTGTTTTTT. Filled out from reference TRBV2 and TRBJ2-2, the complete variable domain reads EPEVTQTPSHQVTQMGQEVILRCVPISNHLYFYWYRQILGQKVEFLVSFYNNEISEKSEIFDDQFSVERPDGSNFTLKIRSTKLEDSAMYFCARAGTDNTGELFFGEGSRLTVL.

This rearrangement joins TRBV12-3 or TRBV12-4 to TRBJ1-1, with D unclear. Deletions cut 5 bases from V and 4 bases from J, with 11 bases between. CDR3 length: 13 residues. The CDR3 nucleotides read TGTGCCAGCAGTAACCGGGCGAGCACTGAAGCTTTCTTT. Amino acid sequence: CASSNRASTEAFF.

CDR3: CASSVGTDQPQHF. The CDR3 DNA reads as TGTGCCAGCAGCGTGGGGACGGATCAGCCCCAGCATTTT. This chain connects TRBV9 to TRBJ1-5; perhaps TRBD1 as D (5 bases). The CDR3 has 13 amino acids. V was cut by 2 bases and J by 5 bases, with 8 bases left in between. Germline V gives CDR1 SGDLS, CDR2 YYNGEE.

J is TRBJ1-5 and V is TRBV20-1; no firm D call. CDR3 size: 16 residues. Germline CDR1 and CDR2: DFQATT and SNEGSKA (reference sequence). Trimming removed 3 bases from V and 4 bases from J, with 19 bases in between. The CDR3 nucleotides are TGCAGTGCTAGGAAGCCCGGAGGTCTGGGAAATCAGCCCCAGCATTTT. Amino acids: CSARKPGGLGNQPQHF.

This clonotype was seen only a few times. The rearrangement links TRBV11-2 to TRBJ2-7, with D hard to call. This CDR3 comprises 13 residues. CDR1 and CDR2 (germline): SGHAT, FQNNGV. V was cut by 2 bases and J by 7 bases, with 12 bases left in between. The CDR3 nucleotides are TGTGCCAGCAGCTTAAAGTCGGCGCCGGAGCAGTACGTC. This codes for CASSLKSAPEQYV.

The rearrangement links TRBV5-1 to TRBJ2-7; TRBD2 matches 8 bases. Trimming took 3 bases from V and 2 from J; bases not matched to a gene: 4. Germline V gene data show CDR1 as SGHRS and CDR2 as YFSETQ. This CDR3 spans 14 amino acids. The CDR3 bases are TGCGCCAGCAGCTCCGGCGGGGGGACCTACGAGCAGTACTTC. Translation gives CASSSGGGTYEQYF.

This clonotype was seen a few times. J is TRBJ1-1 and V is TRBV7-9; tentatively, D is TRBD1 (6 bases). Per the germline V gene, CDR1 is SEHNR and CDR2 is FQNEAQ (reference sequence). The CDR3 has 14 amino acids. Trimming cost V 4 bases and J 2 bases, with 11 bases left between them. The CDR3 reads CASSSRDTNTEAFF. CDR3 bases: TGTGCCAGCAGCTCCCGGGACACCAACACTGAAGCTTTCTTT. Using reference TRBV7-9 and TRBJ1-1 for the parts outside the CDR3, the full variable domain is DTGVSQNPRHKITKRGQNVTFRCDPISEHNRLYWYRQTLGQGPEFLTYFQNEAQLEKSRLLSDRFSAERPKGSFSTLEIQRTEQGDSAMYLCASSSRDTNTEAFFGQGTRLTVV.

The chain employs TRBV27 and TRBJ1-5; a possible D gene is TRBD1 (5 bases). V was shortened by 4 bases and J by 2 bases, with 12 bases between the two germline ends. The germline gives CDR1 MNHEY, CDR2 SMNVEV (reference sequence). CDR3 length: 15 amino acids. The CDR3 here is CASSSLGVGNQPQHF. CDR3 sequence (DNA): TGTGCCAGCAGTTCCTTGGGGGTTGGCAATCAGCCCCAGCATTTT.

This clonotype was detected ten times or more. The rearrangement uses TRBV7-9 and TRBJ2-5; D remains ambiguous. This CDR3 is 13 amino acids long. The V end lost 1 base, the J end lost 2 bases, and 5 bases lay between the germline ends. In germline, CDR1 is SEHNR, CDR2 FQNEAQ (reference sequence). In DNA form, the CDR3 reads TGTGCCAGCAGCTTAGGACCACAAGAGACCCAGTACTTC. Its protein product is CASSLGPQETQYF.

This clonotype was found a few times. CDR3 DNA: TGTGCCAGCAGTGGGTCCATCATCACAGATACGCAGTATTTT. Translation gives CASSGSIITDTQYF. The J gene is TRBJ2-3, the V gene TRBV2; D gene unclear. Germline CDR1 reads SNHLY; CDR2 reads FYNNEI. The CDR3 extends over 14 amino acids. V was shortened by 4 bases and J by 2 bases, with 10 bases between the two germline ends.

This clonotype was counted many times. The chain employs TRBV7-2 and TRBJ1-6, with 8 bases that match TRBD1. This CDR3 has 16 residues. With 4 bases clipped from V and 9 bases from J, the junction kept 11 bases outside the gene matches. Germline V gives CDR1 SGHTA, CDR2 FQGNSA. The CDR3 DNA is TGTGCCAGCAGCTCTAACTCGGACAGGGTGTCTTCACCCCTCCACTTT. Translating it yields CASSSNSDRVSSPLHF.

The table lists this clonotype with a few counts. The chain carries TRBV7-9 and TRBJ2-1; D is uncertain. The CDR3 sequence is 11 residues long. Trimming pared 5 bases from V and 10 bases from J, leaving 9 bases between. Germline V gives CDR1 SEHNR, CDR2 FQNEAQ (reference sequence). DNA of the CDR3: TGTGCCAGCAGCAGGCTTGCGGAGCAGTTCTTC. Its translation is CASSRLAEQFF.

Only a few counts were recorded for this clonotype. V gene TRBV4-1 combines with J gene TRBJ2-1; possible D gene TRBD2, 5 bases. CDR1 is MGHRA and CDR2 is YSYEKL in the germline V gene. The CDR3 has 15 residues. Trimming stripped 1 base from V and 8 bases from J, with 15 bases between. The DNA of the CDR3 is TGCGCCAGCAGCCAAGGGAATTTAGGGCGGGATGAGCAGTTCTTC. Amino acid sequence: CASSQGNLGRDEQFF.

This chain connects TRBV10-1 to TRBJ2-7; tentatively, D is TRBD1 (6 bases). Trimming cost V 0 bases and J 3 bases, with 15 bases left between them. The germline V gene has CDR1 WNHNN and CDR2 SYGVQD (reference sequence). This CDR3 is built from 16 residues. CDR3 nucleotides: TGCGCCAGCAGTGAGTCGGCAGGGGCGGGCGTCTACGAGCAGTACTTC. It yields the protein CASSESAGAGVYEQYF.

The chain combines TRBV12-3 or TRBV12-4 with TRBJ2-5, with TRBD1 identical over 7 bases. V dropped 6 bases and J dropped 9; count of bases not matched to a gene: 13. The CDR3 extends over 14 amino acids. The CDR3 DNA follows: TGTGCCAGCAGATACACAGGGGTTCAGGCAGCCCAGTACTTC. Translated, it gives CASRYTGVQAAQYF.

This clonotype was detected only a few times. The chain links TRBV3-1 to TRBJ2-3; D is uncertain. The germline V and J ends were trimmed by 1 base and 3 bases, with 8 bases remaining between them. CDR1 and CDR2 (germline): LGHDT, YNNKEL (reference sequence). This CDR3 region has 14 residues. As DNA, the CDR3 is TGTGCCAGCAGCCAAGGTTGGGGTACAGATACGCAGTATTTT. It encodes CASSQGWGTDTQYF.

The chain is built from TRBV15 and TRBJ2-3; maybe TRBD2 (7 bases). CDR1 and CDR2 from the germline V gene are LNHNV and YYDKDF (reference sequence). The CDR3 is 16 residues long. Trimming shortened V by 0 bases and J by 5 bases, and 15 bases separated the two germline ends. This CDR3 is CATSRDPRGAEDTQYF. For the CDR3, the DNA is TGTGCCACCAGCAGAGATCCCCGGGGGGCGGAAGATACGCAGTATTTT.

In DNA, the CDR3 is TGCGCCAGCAGCTTGGGGACAGGGGTAGATGGCTACACCTTC. Amino acid sequence: CASSLGTGVDGYTF. The chain uses TRBV5-1 and TRBJ1-2; 9 positions match TRBD1. V was pared by 0 bases and J by 6 bases, with 3 bases of the junction left unmatched. Germline assignment: CDR1 SGHRS and CDR2 YFSETQ. CDR3 length: 14 amino acids.

CDR3 DNA: TGTGCCAGCACCACGGACAGCTGGGTGGAAGATACAGATACGCAGTATTTT. Translated, it gives CASTTDSWVEDTDTQYF. The genes are TRBV6-2 or TRBV6-3 and TRBJ2-3, with a weak D call TRBD1 (6 bases). Trimming cost V 7 bases and J 3 bases, with 23 bases left between them. This CDR3 region has 17 residues. Germline CDR1 is MNHEY and CDR2 is SVGEGT.

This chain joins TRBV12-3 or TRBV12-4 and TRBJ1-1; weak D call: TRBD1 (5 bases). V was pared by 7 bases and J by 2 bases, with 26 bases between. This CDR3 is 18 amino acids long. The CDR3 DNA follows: TGTGCCAGCACCCTAAGTATACCGCGGGGGGGATTAAACACTGAAGCTTTCTTT. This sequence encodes CASTLSIPRGGLNTEAFF.

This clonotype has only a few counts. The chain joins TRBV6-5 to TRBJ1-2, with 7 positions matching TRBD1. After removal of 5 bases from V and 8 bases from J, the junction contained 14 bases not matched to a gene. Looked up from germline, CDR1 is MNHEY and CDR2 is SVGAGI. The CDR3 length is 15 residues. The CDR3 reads CASSRGQFLIGGYTF. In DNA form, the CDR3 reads TGTGCCAGCAGTCGGGGACAGTTCCTGATAGGGGGCTACACCTTC.

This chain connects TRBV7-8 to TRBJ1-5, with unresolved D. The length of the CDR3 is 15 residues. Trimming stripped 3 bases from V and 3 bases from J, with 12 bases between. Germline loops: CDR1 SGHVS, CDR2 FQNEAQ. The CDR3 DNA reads TGTGCCAGCAGCTTCCTGAGACGGCCCAATCAGCCCCAGCATTTT. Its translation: CASSFLRRPNQPQHF.

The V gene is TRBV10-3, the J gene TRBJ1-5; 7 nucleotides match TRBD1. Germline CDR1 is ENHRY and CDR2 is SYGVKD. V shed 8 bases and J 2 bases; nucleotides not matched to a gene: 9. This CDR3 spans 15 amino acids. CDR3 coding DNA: TGTGCCATCGGGGACTACAGGGGCGGCAATCAGCCCCAGCATTTT. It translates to CAIGDYRGGNQPQHF.

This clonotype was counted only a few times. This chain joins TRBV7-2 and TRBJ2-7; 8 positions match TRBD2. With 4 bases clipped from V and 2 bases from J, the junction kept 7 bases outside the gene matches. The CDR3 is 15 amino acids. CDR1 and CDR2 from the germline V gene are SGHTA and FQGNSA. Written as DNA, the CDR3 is TGTGCCAGCAGCTCCCGGGGACTAGACCCCTACGAGCAGTACTTC. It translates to CASSSRGLDPYEQYF. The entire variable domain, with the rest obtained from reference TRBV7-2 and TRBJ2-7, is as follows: GAGVSQSPSNKVTEKGKDVELRCDPISGHTALYWYRQSLGQGLEFLIYFQGNSAPDKSGLPSDRFSAERTGGSVSTLTIQRTQQEDSAVYLCASSSRGLDPYEQYFGPGTRLTVT.

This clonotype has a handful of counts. The CDR3 region is CASSPSGSYEQYV. The DNA of the CDR3 is TGTGCCAGCTCACCGAGCGGGAGCTACGAGCAGTACGTC. The rearrangement links TRBV18 to TRBJ2-7; 8 bases agree with TRBD2. The CDR3 totals 13 residues. Losses at the gene ends were 3 bases for V and 3 bases for J; bases not matched to a gene: 1. Germline loops: CDR1 KGHSH, CDR2 LQKENI.

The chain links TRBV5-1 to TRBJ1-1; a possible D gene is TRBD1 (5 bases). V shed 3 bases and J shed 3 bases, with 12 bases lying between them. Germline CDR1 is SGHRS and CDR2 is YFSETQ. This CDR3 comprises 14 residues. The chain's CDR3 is CASSSGDSDTEAFF. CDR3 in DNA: TGCGCCAGCAGCTCTGGAGACAGCGACACTGAAGCTTTCTTT.

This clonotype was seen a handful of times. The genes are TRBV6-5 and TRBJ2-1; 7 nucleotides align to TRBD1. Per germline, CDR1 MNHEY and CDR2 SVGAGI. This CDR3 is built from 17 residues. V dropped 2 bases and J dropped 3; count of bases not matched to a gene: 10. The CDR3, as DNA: TGTGCCAGCAGTTACCGGGCGTGGGGACAGAGCTACAATGAGCAGTTCTTC. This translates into CASSYRAWGQSYNEQFF.